Listed below are T cell receptor beta chains from one sample, sequenced in a study of T cell repertoires in cytomegalovirus infection. No antigen has been identified for these receptors. TCRdb ran MiXCR on the reads and lists one entry per CDR3 protein. Here the sample spans 550,000 to 700,000 distinct CDR3 sequences, 40% being singletons. Sequencing was performed on cultured PBMCs, taken from culture after CMV antigen stimulation. The receptors were sampled from a human donor in good health (CMV status not recorded). Some clones in this sample may be carry-over from other donors' samples. The CDR3 runs from the conserved cysteine through the conserved F or W. A D gene is named only where the DNA matches it firmly. Clone size is given for some rows only: seen once, a few or many times, or a class if the clone is expanded.

abundance	d_gene	j_gene	v_gene	CDR3aa	CDR3nt
-	-	TRBJ2-3	TRBV6-2/TRBV6-3	CASSYGDPTDTQYF	TGTGCCAGCAGTTACGGGGACCCCACAGATACGCAGTATTTT
-	-	TRBJ2-3	TRBV6-6	CASSYLTRVYRDTDTQYF	TGTGCCAGCAGCTATTTAACCAGGGTGTATCGAGACACAGATACGCAGTATTTT
few	TRBD2	TRBJ2-7	TRBV7-9	CASSLTPGLAGPNYEQYF	TGTGCCAGCAGCCTAACCCCAGGGCTAGCGGGACCAAACTACGAGCAGTACTTC
few	TRBD2	TRBJ2-7	TRBV18	CASSSNGGSGGSSSYEQYF	TGTGCCAGCTCATCCAACGGTGGTAGCGGGGGGAGTAGCTCCTACGAGCAGTACTTC
-	-	TRBJ2-5	TRBV7-2	CASSFTNAETQYF	TGTGCCAGCAGCTTCACAAACGCAGAGACCCAGTACTTC
-	-	TRBJ1-1	TRBV11-2	CASSLGRPNTEAFF	TGTGCCAGCAGCTTAGGTCGTCCGAACACTGAAGCTTTCTTT
-	TRBD2	TRBJ2-7	TRBV11-1	CASTPGGAGSAYNEQYF	TGTGCCAGCACCCCCGGGGGGGCGGGGAGCGCCTACAATGAGCAGTACTTC
-	TRBD2	TRBJ2-1	TRBV10-3	CAISERLAGAANEQFF	TGTGCCATCAGTGAGCGACTAGCGGGAGCTGCCAATGAGCAGTTCTTC
-	-	TRBJ1-1	TRBV18	CASSKSSLLVAFF	TGTGCCAGCTCAAAAAGCTCCCTATTGGTGGCTTTCTTT
-	-	TRBJ2-3	TRBV7-8	CASSRDSNTDTQYF	TGTGCCAGCAGCCGGGACTCTAACACAGATACGCAGTATTTT
few	TRBD1	TRBJ1-4	TRBV6-6	CASSPGQAFNEKLFF	TGTGCCAGCAGCCCGGGACAGGCATTTAATGAAAAACTGTTTTTT
-	-	TRBJ1-5	TRBV15	CATSRGDRGGNQPQHF	TGTGCCACCAGCAGAGGGGACCGGGGAGGCAATCAGCCCCAGCATTTT
-	-	TRBJ2-1	TRBV4-1	CASSQGGEAYNEQFF	TGCGCCAGCAGCCAAGGGGGCGAAGCCTACAATGAGCAGTTCTTC
many	TRBD1	TRBJ1-5	TRBV7-2	CASSLGSGGTQPQHF	TGTGCCAGCAGCTTAGGATCAGGGGGCACTCAGCCCCAGCATTTT
few	-	TRBJ1-6	TRBV28	CASSLGVSPLHF	TGTGCCAGCAGTTTAGGGGTTTCACCCCTCCACTTT
few	TRBD2	TRBJ2-3	TRBV12-5	CASGLVTSRTDTQYF	TGTGCTAGTGGTTTGGTGACTAGCCGGACAGATACGCAGTATTTT
few	TRBD2	TRBJ2-2	TRBV5-4	CASSLIGEGGELFF	TGTGCCAGCAGCTTGATCGGGGAGGGCGGGGAGCTGTTTTTT
-	-	TRBJ2-3	TRBV4-3	CASSLAHRTDTQYF	TGCGCCAGCAGCCTAGCCCATCGCACAGATACGCAGTATTTT
-	-	TRBJ1-3	TRBV15	CATSRDRNTIYF	TGTGCCACCAGCAGAGATCGTAACACCATATATTTT
-	-	TRBJ2-7	TRBV7-2	CASSFIEGGPTYEQYF	TGTGCCAGCAGCTTCATCGAGGGGGGCCCTACCTACGAGCAGTACTTC
few	-	TRBJ1-1	TRBV29-1	CSVEEDGYTEAFF	TGCAGCGTTGAAGAGGACGGTTACACTGAAGCTTTCTTT
-	-	TRBJ1-1	TRBV12-3/TRBV12-4	CASSLRQTSTEAFF	TGTGCCAGCAGTTTACGGCAGACATCAACTGAAGCTTTCTTT
few	TRBD1	TRBJ1-2	TRBV7-9	CASSPSQGGGYTF	TGTGCCAGCAGCCCGTCCCAGGGGGGAGGCTACACCTTC
few	-	TRBJ2-2	TRBV12-3/TRBV12-4	CASSLAGSGTGELFF	TGTGCCAGCAGTTTAGCGGGTTCTGGGACCGGGGAGCTGTTTTTT
-	-	TRBJ1-1	TRBV19	CASSIESGDSEAFF	TGTGCCAGTAGTATTGAAAGCGGCGACAGCGAAGCTTTCTTT
few	TRBD1	TRBJ2-1	TRBV7-2	CASSLLALTGGAKVNEQFF	TGTGCCAGCAGCTTGTTAGCGCTAACAGGGGGCGCAAAGGTGAATGAGCAGTTCTTC
-	-	TRBJ1-4	TRBV9	CASSVVAGDEKLFF	TGTGCCAGCAGCGTAGTAGCAGGGGATGAAAAACTGTTTTTT
-	-	TRBJ1-1	TRBV20-1	CSASEGMVYTEAFF	TGCAGTGCTAGTGAAGGTATGGTTTACACTGAAGCTTTCTTT
-	-	TRBJ1-1	TRBV7-4	CASSLSRTEAFF	TGTGCCAGCAGCTTGTCACGCACTGAAGCTTTCTTT
-	TRBD2	TRBJ2-1	TRBV12-3/TRBV12-4	CASSLSGTRNNEQFF	TGTGCCAGCAGTTTGTCCGGGACTAGGAACAATGAGCAGTTCTTC
-	-	TRBJ1-2	TRBV7-3	CASSLEQVDGYTF	TGTGCCAGCAGCTTAGAGCAGGTGGATGGCTACACCTTC
few	-	TRBJ2-1	TRBV24-1	CATSDRDGYNEQFF	TGTGCCACCAGTGACAGGGACGGCTACAATGAGCAGTTCTTC
few	-	TRBJ1-4	TRBV7-9	CASTPSGLTNEKLFF	TGTGCCAGCACCCCCTCGGGGCTGACTAATGAAAAACTGTTTTTT
-	-	TRBJ1-5	TRBV11-2	CASSRTSSNQPQHF	TGTGCCAGCAGCCGTACCTCTAGCAATCAGCCCCAGCATTTT
few	-	TRBJ2-3	TRBV4-1	CASSQEGGGPDTQYF	TGCGCCAGCAGCCAAGAAGGGGGAGGGCCAGATACGCAGTATTTT
-	-	TRBJ1-2	TRBV7-2	CASSLVGGASGYTF	TGTGCCAGCAGCTTAGTGGGGGGCGCTTCTGGCTACACCTTC
-	-	TRBJ1-1	TRBV5-1	CASSLDGWGNTEAFF	TGCGCCAGCAGCTTGGATGGTTGGGGGAACACTGAAGCTTTCTTT
once	TRBD2	TRBJ2-3	TRBV6-1	CASISAGGDTQYF	TGTGCCAGCATTTCTGCGGGGGGAGATACGCAGTATTTT
few	-	TRBJ2-3	TRBV7-9	CASSIPDGTDTQYF	TGTGCCAGCAGCATACCGGACGGCACAGATACGCAGTATTTT
-	-	TRBJ2-2	TRBV7-7	CASSSTTNTGELFF	TGTGCCAGCAGCTCAACTACGAACACCGGGGAGCTGTTTTTT
-	-	TRBJ1-1	TRBV20-1	CSARGAGWDNQAAFF	TGCAGTGCTAGAGGGGCGGGTTGGGATAACCAGGCAGCTTTCTTT